Listed here are 9 T cell receptor beta chains from one sample, sequenced in a study of early T cells in non-severe SARS-CoV-2 infection. TCRdb re-analysed the 5' RACE reads in MiXCR, keeping a single row per CDR3 protein. The sample has 36,000 or so distinct CDR3 sequences; around 4.1% are singletons. The sequenced material came from whole blood. The origin of the receptors is an adult who was a healthcare worker with PCR-confirmed SARS-CoV-2 infection or an uninfected control (not recorded which).

In its sample, this clonotype is medium-sized. This chain uses TRBV18 with TRBJ1-4; D is perhaps TRBD1 (6 bases). Trimming took off 3 bases at V and 2 bases at J, with 7 bases between the two ends. This CDR3 has 14 residues. Germline-derived CDR1 and CDR2 are KGHSH and LQKENI. CDR3 amino acids: CASSPGATNEKLFF. DNA of the CDR3: TGTGCCAGCTCACCGGGGGCGACTAATGAAAAACTGTTTTTT.

This clonotype has at least ten counts. The gene calls are TRBV7-9 and TRBJ1-2; 9 nucleotides align to TRBD1. CDR3 length: 14 residues. With V trimmed by 6 bases and J by 8 bases, 10 bases remained unmatched. Germline CDR1 SEHNR, CDR2 FQNEAQ (reference sequence). The CDR3 reads CASRRLTGGRGYTF. DNA for the CDR3: TGTGCCAGCAGGCGCCTTACAGGGGGCCGGGGCTACACCTTC.

This clonotype was picked up many times. The chain employs TRBV29-1 and TRBJ2-5, with D perhaps assigned TRBD1 or TRBD2 (6 bases each). Trimming removed 7 bases from V and 4 bases from J, with 16 bases in between. Per germline, CDR1 SQVTM and CDR2 ANQGSEA. This CDR3 region has 13 residues. CDR3 protein: CSGRTGGGETQYF. In DNA form, the CDR3 reads TGCAGCGGCCGAACAGGAGGGGGAGAGACCCAGTACTTC.

In this sample, this clonotype turned up many times. The V and J genes are TRBV4-2 and TRBJ2-7, with D maybe TRBD1 (5 bases). V shed 0 bases and J shed 2 bases, with 11 bases lying between them. The CDR3 is 15 residues long. The germline V gene encodes CDR1 LGHNA and CDR2 YNFKEQ. The chain's CDR3 is CASSQDAGPAYEQYF. CDR3 sequence (DNA): TGTGCCAGCAGCCAAGATGCAGGGCCCGCCTACGAGCAGTACTTC.

Here the CDR3 reads CATGQGNSPLHF. The CDR3 DNA sequence: TGTGCCACAGGACAGGGGAATTCACCCCTCCACTTT. The chain uses TRBV6-5 and TRBJ1-6, with 9 bases that match TRBD1. Germline CDR1 and CDR2: MNHEY and SVGAGI. J gave up 7 bases and V 10 bases, and 2 bases lay outside the gene matches. The length of the CDR3 is 12 residues.

Ten or more counts support this clonotype. This chain connects TRBV20-1 to TRBJ2-1; D is possibly TRBD2 (5 bases). The V end was cut by 0 bases, the J end by 7 bases, with 16 bases between. Germline-derived CDR1 and CDR2 are DFQATT and SNEGSKA (reference sequence). The CDR3 has 15 amino acids. Here the CDR3 reads CSARDRLAGRNEQFF. The CDR3 coding sequence is TGCAGTGCTAGAGATCGGCTAGCTGGAAGGAATGAGCAGTTCTTC.

This clonotype was counted many times. The gene calls are TRBV20-1 and TRBJ2-7, with TRBD2 identical over 11 bases. The CDR3 covers 15 residues. CDR1 is DFQATT, CDR2 SNEGSKA, per germline (reference sequence). V trimming: 4 bases; J trimming: 4 bases; junction bases outside the gene matches: 9. The CDR3 DNA follows: TGCAGTGCTATGGCTAGCGGGGGGTTCAGGTACGAGCAGTACTTC. Translating gives CSAMASGGFRYEQYF.

The table lists this clonotype with many counts. The V call is TRBV6-6, the J call TRBJ1-4; TRBD1 aligns across 11 bases. This CDR3 region has 14 residues. Germline V gene lookup returns CDR1 MNHNY and CDR2 SVGAGI (reference sequence). J lost 10 bases, V lost 2 bases, and 3 bases had no gene match. CDR3 sequence reads: CASSYEGQGVKLFF. The CDR3, as DNA: TGTGCCAGCAGTTACGAGGGACAGGGGGTAAAACTGTTTTTT.

This clonotype occurred many times. The rearrangement uses TRBV7-8 and TRBJ2-3, with D unresolved. Germline-derived CDR1 and CDR2 are SGHVS and FQNEAQ. V shed 2 bases and J shed 1 base, with 1 base lying between them. The CDR3 sequence is 12 residues long. The CDR3 sequence: CASSLRTDTQYF. CDR3 DNA sequence: TGTGCCAGCAGCTTACGCACAGATACGCAGTATTTT. Combining the CDR3 with reference TRBV7-8 and TRBJ2-3 gives the whole variable domain GAGVSQSPRYKVAKRGQDVALRCDPISGHVSLFWYQQALGQGPEFLTYFQNEAQLDKSGLPSDRFFAERPEGSVSTLKIQRTQQEDSAVYLCASSLRTDTQYFGPGTRLTVL.